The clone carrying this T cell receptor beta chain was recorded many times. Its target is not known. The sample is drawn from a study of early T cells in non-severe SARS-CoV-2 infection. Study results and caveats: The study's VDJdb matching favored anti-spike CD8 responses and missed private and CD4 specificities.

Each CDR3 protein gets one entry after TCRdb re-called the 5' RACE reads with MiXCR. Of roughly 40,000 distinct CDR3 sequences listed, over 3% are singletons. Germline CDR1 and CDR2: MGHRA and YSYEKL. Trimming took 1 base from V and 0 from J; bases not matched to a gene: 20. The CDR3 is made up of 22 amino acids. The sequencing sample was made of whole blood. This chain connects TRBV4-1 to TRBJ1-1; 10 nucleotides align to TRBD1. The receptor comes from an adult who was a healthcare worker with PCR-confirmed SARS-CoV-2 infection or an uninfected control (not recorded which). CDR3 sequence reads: CASSQAKRDRGFGRHMNTEAFF. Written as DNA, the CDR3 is TGCGCCAGCAGCCAAGCAAAACGGGACAGGGGTTTTGGCAGACACATGAACACTGAAGCTTTCTTT.